One and the same sample provided the 10 T cell receptor beta chains below, sequenced in a study of shared clonotypes between healthy human individuals. Sequencing was performed with immunoSEQ multiplex PCR; in TCRdb, only in-frame clones are kept and a portion is missing. Found here are around 500,000 clones, about 72% of them singletons; the top ten hold around 12%. Material: PBMCs. These receptors all come from a woman aged 40-49 years in good health. Some clones in this sample may be carry-over from other donors' samples.

The gene calls are TRBV21-1 and TRBJ1-5; TRBD1 is taken as the D call from the table, unchecked against the DNA. TRBV21-1 counts as a pseudogene. The CDR3 totals 17 residues. CDR3 sequence: CASSNGTGIIGNQPQHF. Written as DNA, the CDR3 is TGTGCCAGCAGCAACGGGACAGGGATAATCGGCAATCAGCCCCAGCATTTT.

The gene calls are TRBV18 and TRBJ2-2; D perhaps matches TRBD2 (5 bases). CDR3 length equals 14 residues. Trimming took 0 bases from V and 5 from J, leaving 7 bases between them. Per the germline V gene, CDR1 is KGHSH and CDR2 is LQKENI. CDR3 sequence (DNA): TGTGCCAGCTCACCACCGGACTCTACCGGGGAGCTGTTTTTT. It is translated as CASSPPDSTGELFF.

CDR3 residues: CASSLGTSGTQETQYF. The CDR3 DNA sequence: TGTGCCAGCAGCCTCGGGACTAGCGGTACCCAAGAGACCCAGTACTTC. The rearrangement links TRBV7-9 to TRBJ2-5, with 11 positions matching TRBD2. This CDR3 has 16 amino acids. The junction had 6 bases not matched to a gene; V was cut back by 5 bases and J by 1 base. Germline CDR1 and CDR2: SEHNR and FQNEAQ (reference sequence).

V is TRBV6-1 and J is TRBJ1-2, with 7 nucleotides matching TRBD1. Germline CDR1 reads MNHNS; CDR2 reads SASEGT. Unmatched junction bases numbered 7, after V lost 2 bases and J lost 4 bases. The CDR3 has 15 amino acids. The CDR3 nucleotides are TGTGCCAGCAGTGAACAGGGGGTGGAGAGCTATGGCTACACCTTC. Amino acid sequence: CASSEQGVESYGYTF.

The chain combines TRBV9 with TRBJ2-1; the D is unclear. Per the germline V gene, CDR1 is SGDLS and CDR2 is YYNGEE. This CDR3 region has 14 residues. V was pared by 4 bases and J by 8 bases, with 16 bases between. CDR3 DNA: TGTGCCAGCAGCTCGGCGGAACTAAGGGATGAGCAGTTCTTC. Its translation is CASSSAELRDEQFF.

CDR3 residues: CASSQDRSGSYNEQFF. DNA of the CDR3: TGCGCCAGCAGCCAAGATCGGAGCGGGAGTTACAATGAGCAGTTCTTC. The J gene is TRBJ2-1, the V gene TRBV4-3; 8 nucleotides align to TRBD2. This CDR3 contains 16 residues. Germline CDR1 reads LGHNA; CDR2 reads YSLEER. V dropped 0 bases and J dropped 4; count of bases not matched to a gene: 5.

CDR3 in amino acids: CASSHTGGTGANVLTF. The CDR3 DNA sequence: TGTGCCAGCAGCCACACAGGGGGCACTGGGGCCAACGTCCTGACTTTC. The genes are TRBV4-2 and TRBJ2-6; 9 bases line up with TRBD1. The CDR3 runs to 16 residues. Per the germline V gene, CDR1 is LGHNA and CDR2 is YNFKEQ. With V trimmed by 3 bases and J by 2 bases, 2 bases remained unmatched.

The V gene is TRBV2, the J gene TRBJ2-5; TRBD2 agrees at 7 bases. The better agreement between TRBJ2-7 and the DNA end casts doubt on the J call. Germline V lookup: CDR1 SNHLY, CDR2 FYNNEI. The CDR3 has 15 residues. The CDR3: CASTAGGSMIYEQYF. DNA of the CDR3: TGTGCCAGCACCGCGGGCGGGAGTATGATTTACGAGCAGTACTTC.

This clone appeared once. The CDR3 bases are TGTGCCAGCAGTACGATAGCGGAGCGCACAGATACGCAGTATTTT. Translated: CASSTIAERTDTQYF. The chain carries TRBV27 and TRBJ2-3; a weak D match, TRBD2 (6 bases). This CDR3 has 15 amino acids. Between the trimmed V and J ends, which lost 5 bases and 1 base, there was a span of 13 bases. Germline values: CDR1 MNHEY, CDR2 SMNVEV (reference sequence).

The CDR3 sequence is CASKDQASGFNVLTF. The CDR3 region has the DNA TGTGCCAGCAAGGATCAGGCTAGCGGATTCAACGTCCTGACTTTC. V usage is TRBV5-4 and J usage is TRBJ2-6; 7 bases line up with TRBD2. The J segment lost 9 bases and the V segment lost 6 bases, leaving 12 bases of the junction unmatched. Germline values: CDR1 SGHNT, CDR2 YYREEE (reference sequence). CDR3 length: 15 residues.